This T cell receptor beta chain was captured by sequencing in a study of early stage breast cancer tumors. Libraries were prepared by immunoSEQ multiplex PCR; TCRdb keeps only in-frame clonotypes and omits some of them. The repertoire holds about 72,000 clones, 79% seen once, with 3% to 3.5% in the top ten. Germline CDR1 is MNHEY and CDR2 is SMNVEV (reference sequence). The germline V and J ends were trimmed by 5 bases and 7 bases, with 14 bases remaining between them. The CDR3 is made up of 13 amino acids. The receptor was derived from a person aged 60 to 70 with breast cancer. The chain links TRBV27 to TRBJ2-5; D unclear. Sequences were obtained from blood. The DNA for the CDR3 is TGTGCCAGCAGTCTTACGCCCTCAGGGACCCAGTACTTC. Translated, it gives CASSLTPSGTQYF.